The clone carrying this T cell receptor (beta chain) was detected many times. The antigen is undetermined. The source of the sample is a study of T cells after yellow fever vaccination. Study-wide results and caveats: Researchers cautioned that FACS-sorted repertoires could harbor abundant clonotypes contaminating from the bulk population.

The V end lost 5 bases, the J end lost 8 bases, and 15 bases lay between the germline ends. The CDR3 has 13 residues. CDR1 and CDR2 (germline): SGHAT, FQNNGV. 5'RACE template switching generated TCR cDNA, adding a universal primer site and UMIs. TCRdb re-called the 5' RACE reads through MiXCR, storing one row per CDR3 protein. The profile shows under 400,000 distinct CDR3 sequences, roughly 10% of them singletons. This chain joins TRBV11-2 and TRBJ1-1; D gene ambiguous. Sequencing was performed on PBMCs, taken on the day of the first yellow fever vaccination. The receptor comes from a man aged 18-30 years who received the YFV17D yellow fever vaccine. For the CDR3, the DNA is TGTGCCAGCAGCCCCCTCCAAGCCGACGAAGCTTTCTTT. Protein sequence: CASSPLQADEAFF.